The rows below give T cell receptor beta chains drawn from one sample of a study of identical twins. TCRdb itself ran the 5' RACE reads through MiXCR, one entry per CDR3 protein. The repertoire includes 750,000 to 950,000 distinct CDR3 sequences, 9% to 15% of them detected once, and 1.5% to 2% sits in the top ten. The same sample was also studied in work on yellow fever vaccine responses in identical twins.

Material: PBMCs. The source is a woman aged 18-29 years in good health. CDR3s leave out the opening cysteine and the closing phenylalanine or tryptophan. Each record gives: V gene, CDR3 protein.

v_gene: TRBV25-1
CDR3aa: ASSSQLTGTDTQY

v_gene: TRBV28
CDR3aa: ASRKTSGFSSNEQF

v_gene: TRBV7-3
CDR3aa: ASSLSSSEYNEQF

v_gene: TRBV19
CDR3aa: ASSTETGRGNTEAF

v_gene: TRBV12-3/TRBV12-4
CDR3aa: ASSSGAERTEAF

v_gene: TRBV2
CDR3aa: ASSGWGGNGELF

v_gene: TRBV7-9
CDR3aa: ARSPSGPQETQY

v_gene: TRBV7-9
CDR3aa: ASSRGLGYQETQY

v_gene: TRBV27
CDR3aa: ASRGGAGTDTQY

v_gene: TRBV11-2
CDR3aa: ASSLETAGYT

v_gene: TRBV7-2
CDR3aa: ASSPSVLGEQY

v_gene: TRBV5-1
CDR3aa: ASGPFNEQF

v_gene: TRBV10-3
CDR3aa: AISESFSSGEETQY

v_gene: TRBV7-2
CDR3aa: ASSLERYYGYT

v_gene: TRBV9
CDR3aa: ASSVAPQGASYEQY

v_gene: TRBV3-1
CDR3aa: ASSQAGGGTYQETQY

v_gene: TRBV27
CDR3aa: ASSLNLPGMNTEAF

v_gene: TRBV5-8
CDR3aa: ASNSRLADYEQY

v_gene: TRBV7-9
CDR3aa: ASSFTRDRGRLELF

v_gene: TRBV28
CDR3aa: ASSLDVGYYGYT

v_gene: TRBV7-9
CDR3aa: ASSTDRGIGKNIQY

v_gene: TRBV20-1
CDR3aa: SARVQGGTEAF

v_gene: TRBV12-3/TRBV12-4
CDR3aa: ASSGQGLGQPQH

v_gene: TRBV7-8
CDR3aa: ASISTSGNTGELF

v_gene: TRBV7-9
CDR3aa: ASSATLRGNTYNEQF

v_gene: TRBV12-3/TRBV12-4
CDR3aa: ASSLGLIANYGYT

v_gene: TRBV7-9
CDR3aa: ASSPGTGIGYT

v_gene: TRBV3-1
CDR3aa: ASSRGGFTGELF

v_gene: TRBV2
CDR3aa: ASSVVRRRERSTDTQY

v_gene: TRBV5-1
CDR3aa: ASSHGLAGGEGETQY